These 2 T cell receptor beta chains originate from one sample sequenced in a study of T cells expressing NK-cell markers. TCRdb re-called the 5' RACE reads and shows each CDR3 protein once, DNA omitted. The sample has some 450,000 distinct CDR3 sequences, and its top ten clones hold approximately 6.8%. Sequencing was done on a sample of blood T cells: a sorted CD56 or NKG2C T cell subset, CD4+ or CD8+ T cells, or bulk PBMC T cells (not recorded which). Receptor source: a woman between 18 and 69 years old in good health.

The rearrangement uses TRBV6-5 and TRBJ1-6. The germline V gene encodes CDR1 MNHEY and CDR2 SVGAGI. This CDR3 has 15 amino acids. CDR3 residues: CASSYSNRYNSPLHF.

The chain carries TRBV28 and TRBJ2-1; TCRdb designates TRBD1, a call that cannot be tested without DNA. Germline V gene sequence: CDR1 MDHEN, CDR2 SYDVKM. This CDR3 has 15 amino acids. Here the CDR3 reads CASSLFLQGASEQFF.